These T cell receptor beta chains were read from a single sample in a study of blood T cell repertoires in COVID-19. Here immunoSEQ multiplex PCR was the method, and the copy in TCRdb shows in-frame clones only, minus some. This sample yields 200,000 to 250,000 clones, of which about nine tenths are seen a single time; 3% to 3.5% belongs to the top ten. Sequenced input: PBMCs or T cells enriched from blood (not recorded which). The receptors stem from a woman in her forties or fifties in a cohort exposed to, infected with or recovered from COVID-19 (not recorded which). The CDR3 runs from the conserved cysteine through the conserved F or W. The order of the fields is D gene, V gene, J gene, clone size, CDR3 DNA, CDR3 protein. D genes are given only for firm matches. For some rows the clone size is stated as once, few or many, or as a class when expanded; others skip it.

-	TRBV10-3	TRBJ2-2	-	TGTGCCATCAGTCCCCAGGGAGGCGACACCGGGGAGCTGTTTTTT	CAISPQGGDTGELFF
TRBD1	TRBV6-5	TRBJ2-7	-	TGTGCCAGCAAAAGGACAGGAATATCCTACGAGCAGTACTTC	CASKRTGISYEQYF
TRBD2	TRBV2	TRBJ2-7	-	TGTGCCAGCAGACGAACCCCCGGACTAGCGGGGTTCTCGGAGCAGTACTTC	CASRRTPGLAGFSEQYF
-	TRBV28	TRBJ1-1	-	TGTGCCAGCAGGGTAAGTGACTGGAGGACTGAAGCTTTCTTT	CASRVSDWRTEAFF
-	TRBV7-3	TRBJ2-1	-	TGTGCCAGCAGCTCGACTAGAAACAATGAGCAGTTCTTC	CASSSTRNNEQFF
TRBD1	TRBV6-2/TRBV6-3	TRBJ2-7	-	TGTGCCAGCAGTTACTCTGGGACAGCCCGGCGCTCCTACGAGCAGTACTTC	CASSYSGTARRSYEQYF
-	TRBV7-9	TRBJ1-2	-	TGTGCCAGCAGCACCGGGAGCAATTCAAGGAGCTATGGCTACACCTTC	CASSTGSNSRSYGYTF
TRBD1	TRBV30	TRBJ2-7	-	TGTGCCTGGAGGGGGGGACAGGGGAACTCCTACGAGCAGTACTTC	CAWRGGQGNSYEQYF
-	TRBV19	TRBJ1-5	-	TGTGCCAGTAGTGAGAATCAGGCTTATCAGCCCCAGCATTTT	CASSENQAYQPQHF
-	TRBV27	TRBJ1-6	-	TGTGCCAGCAGGGCCAGCTCCTATAATTCACCCCTCCACTTT	CASRASSYNSPLHF
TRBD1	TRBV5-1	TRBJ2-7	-	TGCGCCAGCAGCGTAAACAGGGGAGCCTACGAGCAGTACTTC	CASSVNRGAYEQYF
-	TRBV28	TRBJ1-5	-	TGTGCCAGCAGTTTCCTAGGGAGGGTTCAGCCCCAGCATTTT	CASSFLGRVQPQHF
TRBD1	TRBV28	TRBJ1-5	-	TGTGCCAGCAGTTTATGGTCCGGACAGGGAAGTCAGCCCCAGCATTTT	CASSLWSGQGSQPQHF
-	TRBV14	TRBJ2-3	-	TGTGCCAGCAGCCAGTTTACAGGACCTAGCACAGATACGCAGTATTTT	CASSQFTGPSTDTQYF
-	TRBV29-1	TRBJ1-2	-	TGCAGCGCACTCGGGGGGGACACGGAAATCTATGGCTACACCTTC	CSALGGDTEIYGYTF
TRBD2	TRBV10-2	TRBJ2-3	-	TGCGCCAGCAGTGAGTCTCTAATTGGGCGGGGGAGCACAGATACGCAGTATTTT	CASSESLIGRGSTDTQYF
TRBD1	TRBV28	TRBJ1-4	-	TGTGCCAGCCGGCCAGGGGGCGTCCGACATGAAAAACTGTTTTTT	CASRPGGVRHEKLFF
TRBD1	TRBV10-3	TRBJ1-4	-	TGTGCCATCAGTGGATCGCAGGGGGCGCAGTATGAAAAACTGTTTTTT	CAISGSQGAQYEKLFF
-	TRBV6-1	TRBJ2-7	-	TGTGCCAGCAGTGAATGGGCAGGAAGCTCCTACGAGCAGTACTTC	CASSEWAGSSYEQYF
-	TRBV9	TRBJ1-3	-	TGTGCCAGCAGCGTAGCTCCAGACTCTGGAAACACCATATATTTT	CASSVAPDSGNTIYF
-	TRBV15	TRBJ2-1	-	TGTGCCACCGGGAAGGGAGGTAATGAGCAGTTCTTC	CATGKGGNEQFF
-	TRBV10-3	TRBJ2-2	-	TGTGCCATCCGGGGAACCCGGGACACCGGGGAGCTGTTTTTT	CAIRGTRDTGELFF
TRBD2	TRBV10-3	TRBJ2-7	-	TGTGCCATCAGTGGCTTGACTAGCGGGCGCTACGAGCAGTACTTC	CAISGLTSGRYEQYF
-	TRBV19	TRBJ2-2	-	TGTGCCAGTAGTTCCCATTTGGACGGCCAGACTATCTACACCGGGGAGCTGTTTTTT	CASSSHLDGQTIYTGELFF
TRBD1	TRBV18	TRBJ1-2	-	TGTGCCAGCTCGCTACGGACAGGGGGCCAGTATGGCTACACCTTC	CASSLRTGGQYGYTF
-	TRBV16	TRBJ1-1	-	TGTGCCAGCAGCCAATCGGGGAACCAGGGAACTGAAGCTTTCTTT	CASSQSGNQGTEAFF
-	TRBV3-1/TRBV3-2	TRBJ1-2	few	TGTGCCAGCAGGGCAGGGTCCAGGGTACATGGCTACACCTTC	CASRAGSRVHGYTF
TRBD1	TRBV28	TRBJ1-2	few	TGTGCCAGCAGTACCGGGACAGGGGGCTTCTATGGCTACACCTTC	CASSTGTGGFYGYTF
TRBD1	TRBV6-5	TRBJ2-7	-	TGTGCCAGCACTACGGACAGGGGGTCCATCTACGAGCAGTACTTC	CASTTDRGSIYEQYF
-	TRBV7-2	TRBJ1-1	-	TGTGCCAGCAGCTTCTCAGGGGCCACTGAAGCTTTCTTT	CASSFSGATEAFF
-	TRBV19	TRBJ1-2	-	TGTGCCAGTAGTATCCCACAGGGCGGGGGCTACACCTTC	CASSIPQGGGYTF
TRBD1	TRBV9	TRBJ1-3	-	TGTGCCAGCAGCCCCAGGACAGGGGGCAGTGGAAACACCATATATTTT	CASSPRTGGSGNTIYF
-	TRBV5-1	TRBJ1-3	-	TGCGCCAGCAGCTCCTTCCCTGGAGAACAGGTTTCCGGAAACACCATATATTTT	CASSSFPGEQVSGNTIYF
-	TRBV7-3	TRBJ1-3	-	TGTGCCAGCAGCTTAGCAGGAAGCTCTGGAAACACCATATATTTT	CASSLAGSSGNTIYF
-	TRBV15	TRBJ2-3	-	TGTGCCACCAGCAGAGATCAGGGGACCCGCACAGATACGCAGTATTTT	CATSRDQGTRTDTQYF
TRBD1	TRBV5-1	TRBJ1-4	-	TGCGCCAGCAGCTTTGCCCCGGGACAGGGGGCAACTAATGAAAAACTGTTTTTT	CASSFAPGQGATNEKLFF
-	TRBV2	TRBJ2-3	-	TGTGCCAGCTCAGGGAACGGAGATACGCAGTATTTT	CASSGNGDTQYF
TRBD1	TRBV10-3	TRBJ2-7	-	TGTGCCATCAGCGGGACAGGGGTAAACGAGCAGTACTTC	CAISGTGVNEQYF
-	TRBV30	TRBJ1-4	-	TGTGCCTGGATGCGGAGATGGGATGAAAAACTGTTTTTT	CAWMRRWDEKLFF
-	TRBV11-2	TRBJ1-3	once	TGTGCCAGCAGCTTAGCAGCAGGCCCTGGAAACACCATATATTTT	CASSLAAGPGNTIYF
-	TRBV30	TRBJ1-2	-	TGTGCCTGGGACGGGGGAAGAGGCTACACCTTC	CAWDGGRGYTF
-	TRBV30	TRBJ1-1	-	TGTGCCTGGAGTGTACGGTGGAACACTGAAGCTTTCTTT	CAWSVRWNTEAFF
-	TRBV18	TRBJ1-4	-	TGTGCCAGCTCATTGGCAGGGCCCAGGGAAAAACTGTTTTTT	CASSLAGPREKLFF
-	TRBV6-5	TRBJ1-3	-	TGTGCCAGCAGTTACTCGTACAGTAGCTCTGGAAACACCATATATTTT	CASSYSYSSSGNTIYF
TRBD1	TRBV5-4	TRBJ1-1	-	TGTGCCAGCAGCCTCGGGACAGAGTATGAAGCTTTCTTT	CASSLGTEYEAFF
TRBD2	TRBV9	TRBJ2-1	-	TGTGCCAGCAGCGTAGACTGGGCGGGGGGCCCCGAAAGCTCCTACAATGAGCAGTTCTTC	CASSVDWAGGPESSYNEQFF
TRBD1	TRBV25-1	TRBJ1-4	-	TGTGCCAGCAGTGACCCCAGGGGGGCAACTAATGAAAAACTGTTTTTT	CASSDPRGATNEKLFF
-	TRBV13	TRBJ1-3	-	TGTGCCAGCAGCTTAGGTATCCGCTCTGGAAACACCATATATTTT	CASSLGIRSGNTIYF
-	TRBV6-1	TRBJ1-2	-	TGTGCCAGCAGTGAACCAACAGGGCTCTATGGCTACACCTTC	CASSEPTGLYGYTF
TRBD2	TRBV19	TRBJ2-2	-	TGTGCCAGTAGTATGGGGACTAGGGAGGGGGGCCCGAACACCGGGGAGCTGTTTTTT	CASSMGTREGGPNTGELFF
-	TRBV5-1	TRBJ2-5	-	TGCGCCAGCTGTACAAACCCGGGGTGGGAGACCCAGTACTTC	CASCTNPGWETQYF
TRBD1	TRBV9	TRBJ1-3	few	TGTGCCAGCAGCGCGCTATCAGGGGGCGCGAACTCTGGAAACACCATATATTTT	CASSALSGGANSGNTIYF